This T cell receptor (beta chain) emerged from a study of shared clonotypes between healthy human individuals. In the source study's methods: For the immunoSEQ data, sequences were junction-only without quality scores, so filtering differed. Assay used: immunoSEQ multiplex PCR; TCRdb lists only in-frame clones, some missing. V, J and clone size were drawn from that table, and D and trimming were deduced from the DNA. This sample has more than 2 million clones, with 95% found just once. The CDR3 loop spans 15 amino acids. Trimming shortened V by 3 bases and J by 0 bases, and 12 bases separated the two germline ends. CDR1 and CDR2 (germline): SGHRS, YFSETQ. On this clone: Its antigen is currently unknown.

Overall study results and limits: Generally, estimated richness proved larger in naive subsets than it did in memory subsets.

The TCR was taken from a man between 18 and 35 years old in good health. Sequencing was carried out using naive CD4+ T cells sorted from blood. Described subset: CD45RA+ positively selected. V usage is TRBV5-1 and J usage is TRBJ2-5; possibly TRBD1 or TRBD2 for D (7 bases each). For the CDR3, the DNA is TGCGCCAGCAGCTCAGGGGGGGCGTACCAAGAGACCCAGTACTTC. It yields the protein CASSSGGAYQETQYF.